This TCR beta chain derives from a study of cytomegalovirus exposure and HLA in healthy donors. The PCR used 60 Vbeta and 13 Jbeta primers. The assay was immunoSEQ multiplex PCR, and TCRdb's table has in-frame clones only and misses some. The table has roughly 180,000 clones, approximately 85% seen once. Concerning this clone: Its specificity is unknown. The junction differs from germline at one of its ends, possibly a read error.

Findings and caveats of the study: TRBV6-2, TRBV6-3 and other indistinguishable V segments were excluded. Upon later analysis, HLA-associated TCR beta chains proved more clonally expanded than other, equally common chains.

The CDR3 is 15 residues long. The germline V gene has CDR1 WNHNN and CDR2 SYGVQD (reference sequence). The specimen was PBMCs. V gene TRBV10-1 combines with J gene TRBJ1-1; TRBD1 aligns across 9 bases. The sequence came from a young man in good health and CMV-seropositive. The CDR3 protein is CASGDARTGDTEAFF. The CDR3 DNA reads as TGCGCCAGCGGTGACGCCCGGACAGGGGACACTGAAGCTTTCTTT.